One sample yielded the 10 T cell receptor beta chains listed below, sequenced in a study of vaccination and CD4 T cells after COVID-19. Sequenced with the Oncomine TCR Beta short-read assay was DNA taken from cultured CD4+ T cells. TCRdb re-analysed the PCR reads in MiXCR, keeping a single row per CDR3 protein. The sample includes over 10,000 distinct CDR3 sequences, 45% to 70% of them seen just once. Their antigens remain unidentified. Described treatment: roughly 10-day PBMC culture with coronavirus spike peptide pools or control peptides (ViraFEST assay). Material: CD4+ T cells from blood, cultured in vitro. These receptors all come from a human donor who had recovered from COVID-19.

Concerning this clonotype: Mismatch with germline at one junction end may stem from a read error. V gene TRBV6-2 or TRBV6-3 combines with J gene TRBJ1-4; 7 bases align to TRBD1. The CDR3 runs 16 residues. The germline gives CDR1 MNHEY, CDR2 SVGEGT. As DNA, the CDR3 is TGTGCCGGCAGTCGCATCCCGGGACAGCTAATGACGAAACTGTTTTTT. Its translation is CAGSRIPGQLMTKLFF.

This chain uses TRBV7-9 with TRBJ2-2; 9 bases align to TRBD2. This CDR3 is 15 amino acids long. The V gene's germline CDR1 is SEHNR and CDR2 FQNEAQ (reference sequence). The junction had 10 bases not matched to a gene; V was cut back by 4 bases and J by 10 bases. This CDR3 reads CASSSGTSKHAELFF. The CDR3 DNA sequence: TGTGCCAGCAGCTCCGGGACTAGCAAGCATGCGGAGCTGTTTTTT.

This clonotype showed up just once. At one of its ends the junction is not consistent with the germline gene, which may arise from a read error. The V gene is TRBV7-9, the J gene TRBJ1-1, with D unclear. The CDR3 length is 14 residues. Germline V gene sequence: CDR1 SEHNR, CDR2 FQNEAQ (reference sequence). The CDR3 loop is CASSLGQYNTEALF. As DNA, the CDR3 is TGTGCCAGCAGCTTAGGTCAGTATAACACTGAAGCTCTCTTT.

The chain has TRBV9 and TRBJ1-5; 8 nucleotides match TRBD1. Germline loops: CDR1 SGDLS, CDR2 YYNGEE. This CDR3 comprises 15 residues. J was trimmed by 3 bases and V by 3 bases; bases with no gene match: 5. The CDR3 DNA follows: TGTGCCAGCAGCGGAACGGGACAGGACAATCAGCCCCAGCATTTT. Amino acid sequence: CASSGTGQDNQPQHF. The full variable domain, completed using reference TRBV9 and TRBJ1-5, is DSGVTQTPKHLITATGQRVTLRCSPRSGDLSVYWYQQSLDQGLQFLIQYYNGEERAKGNILERFSAQQFPDLHSELNLSSLELGDSALYFCASSGTGQDNQPQHFGDGTRLSIL.

The J gene is TRBJ2-1, the V gene TRBV27; 14 positions match TRBD2. CDR1 MNHEY and CDR2 SMNVEV come from the germline V gene (reference sequence). CDR3 length: 16 residues. The V segment lost 8 bases and the J segment 3 bases; nucleotides outside the gene matches: 6. The CDR3 reads CASCRTSGGSYNEQFF. The CDR3, as DNA: TGTGCCAGCTGTAGGACTAGCGGGGGGAGCTACAATGAGCAGTTCTTC.

V is TRBV20-1 and J is TRBJ2-7; the match to TRBD2 covers 7 bases. CDR1 DFQATT and CDR2 SNEGSKA come from the germline V gene (reference sequence). This CDR3 is built from 16 residues. V trimming: 0 bases; J trimming: 1 base; junction bases outside the gene matches: 9. Here the CDR3 DNA reads TGCAGTGCTAGAGAGATCCGGCGGGGACTATCCTACGAGCAGTACTTC. Translating gives CSAREIRRGLSYEQYF.

In its sample, this clonotype was seen once. The V call is TRBV30, the J call TRBJ2-5, with TRBD2 matching 10 bases. The J segment lost 7 bases and the V segment lost 2 bases, leaving 4 bases of the junction unmatched. Germline V gene lookup returns CDR1 GTSNPN and CDR2 SVGIG (reference sequence). The CDR3 is 13 residues long. CDR3 protein: CAWSPLAGVTQYF. The CDR3, as DNA: TGTGCCTGGAGTCCCCTAGCGGGAGTGACCCAGTACTTC.

This rearrangement joins TRBV24-1 to TRBJ1-5; the D is unclear. V was trimmed by 4 bases and J by 5 bases, leaving 5 bases between them. Germline-derived CDR1 and CDR2 are KGHDR and SFDVKD. The CDR3 is made up of 12 amino acids. CDR3 DNA: TGTGCCACCAGTGACATAGATCAGCCCCAGCATTTT. This translates into CATSDIDQPQHF.

In its sample, this clonotype was seen a few times. The chain combines TRBV20-1 with TRBJ2-2; TRBD2 agrees at 8 bases. The V and J ends lost 2 bases and 5 bases, in that order; junction bases with no gene match: 10. The CDR3 is 16 amino acids. The V gene's germline CDR1 is DFQATT and CDR2 SNEGSKA (reference sequence). CDR3 amino acids: CSARRLAMTQTGELFF. CDR3 coding DNA: TGCAGTGCTAGACGACTAGCGATGACGCAAACCGGGGAGCTGTTTTTT.

This clonotype turned up a few times. The rearrangement joins TRBV7-8 to TRBJ2-7; 8 bases line up with TRBD1. CDR3 length: 13 residues. After removal of 5 bases from V and 6 bases from J, the junction contained 6 bases not matched to a gene. Germline V CDR1 and CDR2: SGHVS, FQNEAQ. The DNA for the CDR3 is TGTGCCAGCAGCATCCTACAGGGGGTCGAGCAGTACTTC. Translating gives CASSILQGVEQYF.